This T cell receptor (beta chain) derives from a study of immune evolution from preneoplasia to lung adenocarcinoma (dated by TCRdb to about 2021). About the investigation overall: Immune contexture across lung adenocarcinoma precursors and invasive adenocarcinoma was profiled using immune gene expression, TCR sequencing and multiplex immunofluorescence. Resected precursor lesions (AAH, AIS, MIA) and invasive adenocarcinomas were each compared against paired morphologically normal lung tissue. The sample size depended on which specimens were available, not on a prior power calculation. The immune data were combined with whole exome sequencing and methylation data from the same cohort of nodules. A total of approximately 50 patients with pulmonary nodules who underwent surgical resection were included in the overall cohort. TCR sequencing data came from 51 patients. The study reported that approximately 98 samples were used for TCR sequencing. Class I HLA alleles were inferred from exome data with POLYSOLVER, and allele-specific HLA loss was detected with LOHHLA. What the work shows at the level of the full study, not this receptor alone: Normal lung had the highest top T cell clone frequencies, which appeared to decline progressively from AAH through AIS, MIA and invasive adenocarcinoma. Clonality was highest in normal lung, while later-stage lesions appeared to show lower clonality but higher T cell density and diversity. The findings rested on association rather than direct causation, and larger cohorts with long-term follow-up and longitudinal biopsies were considered necessary. Because all patients came from Japan and China, whether the findings apply to Western populations was uncertain.

Resection was performed on patients in Japan or China between the mid-2010s and the late 2010s. Histologic diagnosis of each case was confirmed independently by two lung cancer pathologists on H&E slides. DNA was isolated from FFPE tissue using the AllPrep DNA/RNA FFPE Kit. V loses 6 bases of germline sequence and J loses 0 bases, and the interval between the two ends is 7 bases. The CDR3 runs 13 amino acids, cysteine and phenylalanine included. Only CDR3 DNA remains: 39 bases, in frame from the first base. The germline V gene gives CDR1 as MDHEN and CDR2 as SYDVKM. Worth noting for this clone: There is no known antigen for this receptor. It has no much larger one-base neighbor in the sample; base qualities were not kept.

TCR beta CDR3 regions were sequenced from DNA using the immunoSEQ hsTCRbeta Kit. On the authors' methods: TCR sequencing data were analysed with the ImmunoSEQ Analyzer. T cell clonality was defined as 1 minus Pielou's evenness, calculated on productive rearrangements. To measure T cell diversity, the inverse Simpson index was applied to productive templates. T cell density was defined as TCR beta template counts normalized to usable DNA, with usable DNA estimated by amplifying and sequencing housekeeping genes. Two-sided Kruskal-Wallis tests were used to compare TCR metrics between histologic stages. This is the immuneACCESS table as TCRdb keeps it, with only in-frame sequences that have V and J called. A part of the clones is gone; compared with another copy, unresolved V genes explain less than half, and the rest is unexplained. V and J calls and clone size follow that table, whereas D and trimming were derived from the DNA. For this sample there are several thousand clones; about 80% appear just once. The ten largest clones add up to approximately 12% of the sample.

The receptor comes from a person aged 50-70 years with lung adenocarcinoma. The sequenced sample was FFPE normal lung tissue adjacent to the tumor. The sequence links TRBV28 to TRBJ2-3; the D gene lacks a confident call. The sequenced DNA is TGTGCCAGCAGGAGAGGTAGCACAGATACGCAGTATTTT. The resulting protein is CASRRGSTDTQYF.